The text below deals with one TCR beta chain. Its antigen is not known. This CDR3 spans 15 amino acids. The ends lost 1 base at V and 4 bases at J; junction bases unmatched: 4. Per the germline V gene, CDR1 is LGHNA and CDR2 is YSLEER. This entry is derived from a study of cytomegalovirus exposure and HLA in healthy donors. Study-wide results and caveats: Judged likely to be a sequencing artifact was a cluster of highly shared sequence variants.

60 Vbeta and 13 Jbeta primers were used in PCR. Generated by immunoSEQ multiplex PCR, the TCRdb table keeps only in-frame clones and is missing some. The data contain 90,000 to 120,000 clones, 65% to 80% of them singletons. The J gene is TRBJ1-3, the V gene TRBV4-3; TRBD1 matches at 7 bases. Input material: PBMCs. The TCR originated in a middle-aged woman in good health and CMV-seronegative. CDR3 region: CASSQGQGEGNTIYF. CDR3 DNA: TGCGCCAGCAGCCAAGGTCAGGGGGAAGGAAACACCATATATTTT.